The next 18 T cell receptor beta chains were all read from a single sample in a study of shared clonotypes between healthy human individuals. Repertoires were generated with immunoSEQ multiplex PCR, while TCRdb's copy carries only in-frame clones and drops some. The sample shows 2 million to 2.5 million clones, 85% to 95% of them seen only once. Sequencing was carried out using naive CD4+ T cells from PBMCs. This sample's subset: CD45RA+ positively selected. The receptors shown here come from a man younger than 35 in good health. Some clones in this sample may be carry-over from other donors' samples.

The V call is TRBV5-1, the J call TRBJ2-1; D is uncertain. The CDR3 has 14 amino acids. V was cut by 4 bases and J by 7 bases, with 15 bases left in between. CDR1 and CDR2 (germline): SGHRS, YFSETQ. The CDR3 nucleotides read TGCGCCAGCAGCCTAGGGCTCTCCGGTAATGAGCAGTTCTTC. This translates into CASSLGLSGNEQFF.

V usage is TRBV28 and J usage is TRBJ2-7; TRBD2 might be the D (7 bases). Germline V CDR1 and CDR2: MDHEN, SYDVKM. The CDR3 loop spans 14 amino acids. Trimming cost V 2 bases and J 4 bases, with 12 bases left between them. The CDR3 spells CASSLGGGGYEQYF. Here the CDR3 DNA reads TGTGCCAGCAGTTTAGGAGGGGGGGGATACGAGCAGTACTTC.

CDR3 sequence reads: CASSYLDSTADEQFF. The CDR3 region has the DNA TGTGCCAGCAGTTACTTGGACTCCACCGCCGATGAGCAGTTCTTC. The chain links TRBV6-5 to TRBJ2-1, with D possibly TRBD2 on 5 matching bases. With 1 base removed from V and 8 bases from J, the gap between germline ends came to 15 bases. This CDR3 region has 15 residues. CDR1 is MNHEY and CDR2 is SVGAGI in the germline V gene.

The chain carries TRBV5-1 and TRBJ1-1; D unclear. Germline-derived CDR1 and CDR2 are SGHRS and YFSETQ. This CDR3 spans 15 amino acids. V shed 1 base and J shed 3 bases, with 13 bases lying between them. CDR3: CASSLSSHKDTEAFF. In nucleotides, the CDR3 is TGCGCCAGCAGCTTGTCCAGTCACAAGGACACTGAAGCTTTCTTT.

V is TRBV2 and J is TRBJ1-1, with D unclear. This CDR3 region has 12 residues. Germline V CDR1 and CDR2: SNHLY, FYNNEI. Trimming stripped 0 bases from V and 7 bases from J, with 6 bases between. The CDR3 loop reads CASSEAHVEAFF. Written as DNA, the CDR3 is TGTGCCAGCAGTGAAGCGCACGTTGAAGCTTTCTTT.

This clone was detected only a few times. The chain links TRBV28 to TRBJ1-2; D is possibly TRBD1 (6 bases). Trimming removed 7 bases from V and 8 bases from J, with 14 bases in between. Germline V CDR1 and CDR2: MDHEN, SYDVKM. The CDR3 totals 12 residues. CDR3 sequence (DNA): TGTGCCAGCACCCCAGACAGGTTCGGCTACACCTTC. It codes for CASTPDRFGYTF.

Only a few counts were recorded for this clone. V and J are TRBV29-1 and TRBJ1-1; D remains ambiguous. Germline values: CDR1 SQVTM, CDR2 ANQGSEA. CDR3 size: 15 residues. Deletions cut 0 bases from V and 1 base from J, with 12 bases between. For the CDR3, the DNA is TGCAGCGTTGAAGAGTTGTGGCAGAAGAACACTGAAGCTTTCTTT. This codes for CSVEELWQKNTEAFF.

The chain employs TRBV19 and TRBJ2-1, with no clear D. The V end lost 7 bases, the J end lost 1 base, and 11 bases lay between the germline ends. Germline loops: CDR1 LNHDA, CDR2 SQIVND (reference sequence). This CDR3 is built from 14 residues. In DNA form, the CDR3 reads TGTGCCAGTAAGTACGGGCAGTCCTACAATGAGCAGTTCTTC. As protein: CASKYGQSYNEQFF.

CDR3 nucleotide sequence: TGTGCCAGCAGCCAAGGAGGGACTGCGTATGGCTACACCTTC. It yields the protein CASSQGGTAYGYTF. V gene TRBV5-4 combines with J gene TRBJ1-2; D is perhaps TRBD1 (5 bases). Deletions cut 4 bases from V and 5 bases from J, with 15 bases between. Germline V gene lookup returns CDR1 SGHNT and CDR2 YYREEE (reference sequence). The CDR3 contains 14 residues.

The gene calls are TRBV4-1 and TRBJ2-5; TRBD2 is a possible D gene (5 bases). With the DNA end fitting TRBJ2-7 better, the J assignment may be wrong. The germline CDR1 and CDR2 sequences are MGHRA and YSYEKL. This CDR3 has 18 amino acids. The CDR3 DNA reads TGCGCCAGCAGCCAAGATCGCGGAGGACCCATCAGCTCCTACGAGCAGTACTTC. Its protein product is CASSQDRGGPISSYEQYF.

The chain links TRBV19 to TRBJ2-5; D could derive from TRBD1 or TRBD2 (7 bases each). The CDR3 has 15 amino acids. Trimming cost V 5 bases and J 2 bases, with 15 bases left between them. Germline-derived CDR1 and CDR2 are LNHDA and SQIVND (reference sequence). In nucleotides, the CDR3 is TGTGCCAGTAGTCTCGGTCAGGGGGGGCAAGAGACCCAGTACTTC. Its translation: CASSLGQGGQETQYF. Filled out from reference TRBV19 and TRBJ2-5, the complete variable domain reads DGGITQSPKYLFRKEGQNVTLSCEQNLNHDAMYWYRQDPGQGLRLIYYSQIVNDFQKGDIAEGYSVSREKKESFPLTVTSAQKNPTAFYLCASSLGQGGQETQYFGPGTRLLVL.

V is TRBV5-1 and J is TRBJ2-7; perhaps TRBD1 as D (6 bases). This CDR3 is 13 amino acids long. CDR1 is SGHRS, CDR2 YFSETQ, per germline. Trimming removed 1 base at V and 7 bases at J, with 12 bases between. CDR3 region: CASSLTGSGEQYF. Here the CDR3 DNA reads TGCGCCAGCAGCTTGACAGGGTCCGGTGAGCAGTACTTC.

J is TRBJ1-5 and V is TRBV27; 7 bases are a match to TRBD1. Germline values: CDR1 MNHEY, CDR2 SMNVEV (reference sequence). Germline trimming cut 8 bases from V and 3 bases from J; bases unmatched to any gene: 16. This CDR3 comprises 17 residues. In DNA, the CDR3 is TGTGCCAGCCGCCCACTCCGGGACAGAAACTTCAATCAGCCCCAGCATTTT. Translated, it gives CASRPLRDRNFNQPQHF.

Details on this clone: Germline is not matched at one junction end, which may reflect a read error. The chain employs TRBV6-1 and TRBJ2-1; 8 positions match TRBD1. Germline V lookup: CDR1 MNHNS, CDR2 SASEGT. This CDR3 comprises 15 residues. The CDR3 is CASRPGTGSSNEQFF. In DNA, the CDR3 is TGTGCCAGCAGGCCCGGGACAGGCTCCTCCAATGAGCAGTTCTTC.

J is TRBJ2-2 and V is TRBV5-1; 7 nucleotides agree with TRBD2. CDR1 is SGHRS and CDR2 is YFSETQ in the germline V gene. V lost 7 bases to trimming and J lost 8 bases; unmatched junction nucleotides: 11. This CDR3 is built from 14 residues. DNA of the CDR3: TGCGCCAGCGGTCCGGGAGGCCCCGGAGGGGAGCTGTTTTTT. It encodes CASGPGGPGGELFF.

J is TRBJ2-1 and V is TRBV4-1, with a weak D call TRBD2 (6 bases). The CDR3 has 15 amino acids. V was cut by 1 base and J by 4 bases, with 11 bases left in between. Germline CDR1 MGHRA, CDR2 YSYEKL. For the CDR3, the DNA is TGCGCCAGCAGCCAAGGCTTGCGGGGATACAATGAGCAGTTCTTC. Translating gives CASSQGLRGYNEQFF.

The V gene is TRBV4-1, the J gene TRBJ1-2; tentative D call: TRBD1 (5 bases). Trimming left V 3 bases short and J 2 bases short, with 13 bases between. From germline, CDR1 is MGHRA and CDR2 YSYEKL. The CDR3 consists of 15 residues. CDR3 sequence (DNA): TGCGCCAGCAGCCAGCCGACTCAGGGAAACTATGGCTACACCTTC. It translates to CASSQPTQGNYGYTF.

The J gene is TRBJ2-5, the V gene TRBV6-1; D remains ambiguous. The CDR3 sequence is 14 residues long. The V gene's germline CDR1 is MNHNS and CDR2 SASEGT. V was pared by 4 bases and J by 1 base, with 10 bases between. The CDR3 protein is CASSAAQIQETQYF. The CDR3 DNA is TGTGCCAGCAGTGCGGCACAGATCCAAGAGACCCAGTACTTC.